Shown below are 13 T cell receptor beta chains from a single sample sequenced in a study of human T cells and chemical hapten exposure. Time point defined: patch test 1, 2 weeks after DPC sensitization. Treatment specified: therapeutic diphenylcyclopropenone sensitization with weekly scalp DPC. Each CDR3 protein gets one entry after TCRdb re-called the RACE reads with MiXCR. The table includes about 99,000 distinct CDR3 sequences, 9.5% to 15% detected once. Source: whole blood, taken in connection with sensitization to the hapten diphenylcyclopropenone (DPC). Receptors were obtained from a woman in her forties with alopecia areata. Some clones in this sample may be carry-over from other donors' samples.

This clonotype was counted a few times. The CDR3 sequence is CAWTAGESYEQYF. The DNA of the CDR3 is TGTGCCTGGACGGCAGGGGAGTCCTACGAGCAGTACTTC. The rearrangement links TRBV30 to TRBJ2-7; D is possibly TRBD1 (6 bases). The CDR3 sequence is 13 residues long. Germline CDR1 and CDR2: GTSNPN and SVGIG (reference sequence). V lost 4 bases and J lost 1, with 11 bases in between. Based on the CDR3 plus reference TRBV30 and TRBJ2-7, the full variable domain is SQTIHQWPATLVQPVGSPLSLECTVEGTSNPNLYWYRQAAGRGLQLLFYSVGIGQISSEVPQNLSASRPQDRQFILSSKKLLLSDSGFYLCAWTAGESYEQYFGPGTRLTVT.

This clonotype was detected ten times or more. V and J are TRBV6-2 or TRBV6-3 and TRBJ1-2; no reliable D call. V gave up 0 bases and J gave up 4 bases, with 9 bases separating them. This CDR3 is 14 amino acids long. The germline gives CDR1 MNHEY, CDR2 SVGEGT. This CDR3 reads CASSYSIPTYGYTF. CDR3 DNA sequence: TGTGCCAGCAGTTACTCGATACCCACCTATGGCTACACCTTC.

This clonotype occurred many times. V gene TRBV20-1 combines with J gene TRBJ2-5; 7 bases map to TRBD2. V dropped 8 bases and J dropped 3; count of bases not matched to a gene: 9. CDR3 size: 13 residues. Per the germline V gene, CDR1 is DFQATT and CDR2 is SNEGSKA (reference sequence). CDR3: CSCSLAAKETQYF. The CDR3 DNA follows: TGCAGTTGCTCGCTAGCGGCTAAAGAGACCCAGTACTTC.

The chain recombines TRBV13 with TRBJ1-2; D gene ambiguous. The CDR3 contains 14 residues. Germline V gives CDR1 PRHDT, CDR2 FYEKMQ (reference sequence). The V end lost 5 bases, the J end lost 1 base, and 11 bases lay between the germline ends. CDR3 sequence: CASSRATDNYGYTF. The CDR3 nucleotides are TGTGCCAGCAGCCGAGCCACGGATAACTATGGCTACACCTTC. The whole variable domain, filled in from reference TRBV13 and TRBJ1-2, reads AAGVIQSPRHLIKEKRETATLKCYPIPRHDTVYWYQQGPGQDPQFLISFYEKMQSDKGSIPDRFSAQQFSDYHSELNMSSLELGDSALYFCASSRATDNYGYTFGSGTRLTVV.

Only a few counts were recorded for this clonotype. V and J are TRBV15 and TRBJ2-1; D might be TRBD1 (6 bases). V was trimmed by 4 bases and J by 2 bases, leaving 9 bases between them. There are 14 residues in the CDR3. CDR1 and CDR2 from the germline V gene are LNHNV and YYDKDF (reference sequence). The CDR3 spells CATSNTGTYNEQFF. CDR3 coding DNA: TGTGCCACCAGCAACACAGGGACCTACAATGAGCAGTTCTTC.

Many counts were recorded for this clonotype. The CDR3 region is CASSEYDRDSYEQYF. Here the CDR3 DNA reads TGTGCCAGCAGTGAATATGACAGGGACTCCTACGAGCAGTACTTC. This chain uses TRBV12-3 or TRBV12-4 with TRBJ2-7; 7 bases align to TRBD1. The CDR3 sequence is 15 residues long. J was trimmed by 0 bases and V by 5 bases; bases with no gene match: 7.

This clonotype was detected only a few times. This chain links TRBV19 with TRBJ2-1; a weak D match, TRBD2 (5 bases). This CDR3 is 13 amino acids long. CDR1 is LNHDA, CDR2 SQIVND, per germline (reference sequence). V gave up 5 bases and J gave up 6 bases, with 11 bases separating them. The CDR3 loop is CASSRMTINEQFF. The CDR3 coding sequence is TGTGCCAGTAGTCGCATGACTATCAATGAGCAGTTCTTC.

In this sample, this clonotype turned up a few times. The V and J genes are TRBV11-3 and TRBJ2-2; a possible D gene is TRBD2 (5 bases). Per germline, CDR1 SGHNT and CDR2 YENEEA. There are 12 residues in the CDR3. Trimming took 5 bases from V and 6 from J, leaving 7 bases between them. DNA for the CDR3: TGTGCCAGCAGCCGAGCGGCCGGGGAGCTGTTTTTT. Protein sequence: CASSRAAGELFF.

This clonotype was counted at least ten times. The chain joins TRBV4-2 to TRBJ2-3; TRBD2 aligns across 12 bases. This CDR3 region has 15 residues. Germline V gives CDR1 LGHNA, CDR2 YNFKEQ. V shed 6 bases, J shed 3 bases, and the junction held 4 bases outside the gene matches. CDR3 loop: CASSTGTSGTDTQYF. The CDR3 DNA follows: TGTGCCAGCAGTACCGGGACTAGCGGGACAGATACGCAGTATTTT.

This clonotype has more than one count but fewer than ten. V usage is TRBV19 and J usage is TRBJ2-6; possibly TRBD1 for D (6 bases). Deletions cut 5 bases from V and 4 bases from J, with 15 bases between. Germline assignment: CDR1 LNHDA and CDR2 SQIVND (reference sequence). The CDR3 extends over 16 amino acids. In DNA, the CDR3 is TGTGCCAGTAGTCACGTTACAGGGCCCGGGGCCAACGTCCTGACTTTC. Translated, it gives CASSHVTGPGANVLTF.

This clonotype was seen repeatedly, ten times or more. The CDR3 DNA reads TGTGCCACCAGCTTACGCGGCCAGCCCCAGCATTTT. This gives the protein CATSLRGQPQHF. The rearrangement links TRBV24-1 to TRBJ1-5; D is unresolved. This CDR3 has 12 residues. Germline CDR1 and CDR2: KGHDR and SFDVKD. Trimming took off 7 bases at V and 7 bases at J, with 10 bases between the two ends.

The V and J genes are TRBV6-5 and TRBJ1-5; 9 bases fit TRBD1. The junction had 11 bases not matched to a gene; V was cut back by 7 bases and J by 7 bases. The CDR3 is made up of 15 amino acids. Germline V gives CDR1 MNHEY, CDR2 SVGAGI. Here the CDR3 DNA reads TGTGCCAGCACCCCGGGACAGGGAGCTCGACAGCCCCAGCATTTT. It yields the protein CASTPGQGARQPQHF.

This clonotype was seen more than once but under ten times. The gene calls are TRBV7-2 and TRBJ2-5; perhaps TRBD2 as D (5 bases). The CDR3 runs to 15 residues. Germline CDR1 SGHTA, CDR2 FQGNSA. V was pared by 1 base and J by 4 bases, with 13 bases between. In DNA form, the CDR3 reads TGTGCCAGCAGCTTAGGGGTCGGAGGAGGAGAGACCCAGTACTTC. Protein product: CASSLGVGGGETQYF. Drawing the rest from reference TRBV7-2 and TRBJ2-5, the complete variable domain is GAGVSQSPSNKVTEKGKDVELRCDPISGHTALYWYRQSLGQGLEFLIYFQGNSAPDKSGLPSDRFSAERTGGSVSTLTIQRTQQEDSAVYLCASSLGVGGGETQYFGPGTRLLVL.